The next 31 T cell receptor beta chains were all read from a single sample in a study of blood T cell repertoires in COVID-19. Using immunoSEQ multiplex PCR, the repertoire was profiled, and TCRdb retains in-frame clones only, with some absent. The data show roughly 380,000 clones, about 91% seen once. The sequenced material came from peripheral blood. These receptors were obtained from a middle-aged woman with COVID-19, enrolled during active disease.

V gene TRBV6-5 combines with J gene TRBJ2-1, with TRBD2 as a possible D gene (6 bases). The CDR3 spans 15 residues. Trimming took off 10 bases at V and 4 bases at J, with 20 bases between the two ends. The germline gives CDR1 MNHEY, CDR2 SVGAGI. CDR3 sequence: CATIQGQGLYNEQFF. CDR3 DNA sequence: TGTGCCACCATTCAGGGTCAGGGACTTTACAATGAGCAGTTCTTC.

The chain has TRBV18 and TRBJ2-1; 11 bases are shared with TRBD1. Germline-derived CDR1 and CDR2 are KGHSH and LQKENI. V lost 3 bases and J lost 4; bases outside the gene matches: 17. This CDR3 has 20 residues. CDR3 nucleotides: TGTGCCAGCTCACCCCAGCGGACAGGGGGCACTAGGGGGATTTACAATGAGCAGTTCTTC. Its protein is CASSPQRTGGTRGIYNEQFF.

This chain joins TRBV4-2 and TRBJ1-4, with D unresolved. The length of the CDR3 is 15 residues. In germline, CDR1 is LGHNA, CDR2 YNFKEQ. V gave up 6 bases and J gave up 0 bases, with 11 bases separating them. The CDR3: CASRGQPATNEKLFF. The CDR3 nucleotides are TGTGCCAGCAGGGGCCAGCCTGCAACTAATGAAAAACTGTTTTTT.

The rearrangement uses TRBV7-2 and TRBJ1-1; no clear D gene. The CDR3 totals 13 residues. V lost 7 bases and J lost 2, with 11 bases in between. Germline V lookup: CDR1 SGHTA, CDR2 FQGNSA. The CDR3 sequence: CASKADFNTEAFF. The CDR3 bases are TGTGCCAGCAAGGCAGACTTCAACACTGAAGCTTTCTTT.

This sequence joins TRBV20-1 and TRBJ1-5; TRBD1 matches at 9 bases. Germline-derived CDR1 and CDR2 are DFQATT and SNEGSKA (reference sequence). The CDR3 consists of 17 residues. J gave up 0 bases and V 3 bases, and 9 bases lay outside the gene matches. Written as DNA, the CDR3 is TGCAGTGCTAGTCCCACAGGGGGCCGTTATAGCAATCAGCCCCAGCATTTT. Its translation: CSASPTGGRYSNQPQHF.

This rearrangement joins TRBV7-9 to TRBJ2-7; D unresolved. Per the germline V gene, CDR1 is SEHNR and CDR2 is FQNEAQ (reference sequence). The length of the CDR3 is 15 residues. Trimming cost V 5 bases and J 5 bases, with 19 bases left between them. The CDR3 protein is CASSPPPRFSNEQYF. In DNA, the CDR3 is TGTGCCAGCAGCCCCCCCCCGAGGTTCTCTAACGAGCAGTACTTC.

V gene TRBV18 combines with J gene TRBJ1-4, with TRBD1 as a possible D gene (6 bases). The CDR3 sequence is 16 residues long. CDR1 and CDR2 (germline): KGHSH, LQKENI. Trimming pared 3 bases from V and 6 bases from J, leaving 17 bases between. The DNA for the CDR3 is TGTGCCAGCTCACCTTTAGGGGGTAGTGCGGATGAAAAACTGTTTTTT. Amino acids: CASSPLGGSADEKLFF.

Details on this clone: The sample carries other DNA sequences with the same CDR3. The chain is built from TRBV18 and TRBJ1-5; TRBD1 aligns across 8 bases. The length of the CDR3 is 14 residues. The germline V gene has CDR1 KGHSH and CDR2 LQKENI. Trimming took 3 bases from V and 4 from J; bases not matched to a gene: 2. CDR3 nucleotides: TGTGCCAGCTCACCTGGGACAGGTAATCAGCCCCAGCATTTT. Translating it yields CASSPGTGNQPQHF.

V usage is TRBV9 and J usage is TRBJ1-2, with TRBD1 as a possible D gene (5 bases). Germline CDR1 is SGDLS and CDR2 is YYNGEE. This CDR3 region has 14 residues. The germline V and J ends were trimmed by 0 bases and 8 bases, with 14 bases remaining between them. The CDR3 reads CASSVEPDQGGYTF. The CDR3 nucleotides are TGTGCCAGCAGCGTAGAACCCGACCAGGGCGGCTACACCTTC.

The J gene is TRBJ1-4, the V gene TRBV7-9, with unresolved D. V dropped 2 bases and J dropped 7 bases, with 2 bases sitting between them. Germline lookup yields CDR1 SEHNR and CDR2 FQNEAQ (reference sequence). This CDR3 contains 11 residues. CDR3 DNA sequence: TGTGCCAGCAGCTTACGTGAAAAACTGTTTTTT. Translation gives CASSLREKLFF.

This clone was seen only a few times. The V call is TRBV12-5, the J call TRBJ1-1; tentative D call: TRBD1 (5 bases). CDR3 length: 13 amino acids. V was cut by 3 bases and J by 2 bases, with 7 bases left in between. From germline, CDR1 is LGHNT and CDR2 FRNRAP. The CDR3 loop is CASGFRENTEAFF. The CDR3 bases are TGTGCTAGTGGTTTCAGGGAAAACACTGAAGCTTTCTTT. Combining the CDR3 with reference TRBV12-5 and TRBJ1-1 gives the whole variable domain DARVTQTPRHKVTEMGQEVTMRCQPILGHNTVFWYRQTMMQGLELLAYFRNRAPLDDSGMPKDRFSAEMPDATLATLKIQPSEPRDSAVYFCASGFRENTEAFFGQGTRLTVV.

J is TRBJ2-1 and V is TRBV11-2, with TRBD1 identical over 7 bases. The CDR3 covers 13 residues. V lost 4 bases, J lost 5 bases, and 2 bases stayed unmatched. The germline V gene encodes CDR1 SGHAT and CDR2 FQNNGV. The CDR3 spells CASSWDRNNEQFF. The CDR3 region has the DNA TGTGCCAGCAGCTGGGACAGAAACAATGAGCAGTTCTTC.

The chain couples TRBV11-2 to TRBJ2-7; D is possibly TRBD1 (5 bases). V gave up 5 bases and J gave up 7 bases, with 15 bases separating them. There are 13 residues in the CDR3. Germline V gene lookup returns CDR1 SGHAT and CDR2 FQNNGV. This CDR3 is CASSPIRTREQYF. The DNA of the CDR3 is TGTGCCAGCAGCCCAATCCGGACACGGGAGCAGTACTTC.

The rearrangement links TRBV7-8 to TRBJ2-5; 15 nucleotides line up with TRBD2. V gave up 1 base and J gave up 5 bases; unmatched junction bases: 5. The V gene's germline CDR1 is SGHVS and CDR2 FQNEAQ. This CDR3 contains 17 residues. The CDR3 loop reads CASSLGGLAGGRETQYF. DNA for the CDR3: TGTGCCAGCAGCTTAGGGGGACTAGCGGGAGGTCGGGAGACCCAGTACTTC.

The J gene is TRBJ1-1, the V gene TRBV4-3; D is perhaps TRBD1 (5 bases). With 4 bases removed from V and 4 bases from J, the gap between germline ends came to 13 bases. Germline V CDR1 and CDR2: LGHNA, YSLEER. This CDR3 has 14 amino acids. CDR3 region: CASSPVLRGTEAFF. For the CDR3, the DNA is TGCGCCAGCAGCCCCGTCCTTAGGGGCACTGAAGCTTTCTTT.

The rearrangement joins TRBV2 to TRBJ1-2; D perhaps matches TRBD1 (5 bases). With 8 bases removed from V and 2 bases from J, the gap between germline ends came to 15 bases. Germline V gene lookup returns CDR1 SNHLY and CDR2 FYNNEI. The CDR3 contains 14 residues. In nucleotides, the CDR3 is TGTGCCAGCCACCCCTTGACAGCCAACTATGGCTACACCTTC. It is translated as CASHPLTANYGYTF.

The gene calls are TRBV25-1 and TRBJ2-2, with a possible D match to TRBD1 (6 bases). CDR3 length: 14 residues. Germline CDR1 reads MGHDK; CDR2 reads SYGVNS. Trimming removed 3 bases at V and 4 bases at J, with 9 bases between. CDR3 sequence reads: CASSDLQGTGELFF. CDR3 coding DNA: TGTGCCAGCAGTGATTTACAGGGCACCGGGGAGCTGTTTTTT.

V and J are TRBV25-1 and TRBJ2-1; 8 bases line up with TRBD2. This CDR3 region has 16 residues. The germline gives CDR1 MGHDK, CDR2 SYGVNS. V shed 5 bases, J shed 5 bases, and the junction held 11 bases outside the gene matches. The CDR3 DNA reads as TGTGCCAGCAGTCTAAGCGGGGGAATAGGAGACAATGAGCAGTTCTTC. Amino acids: CASSLSGGIGDNEQFF.

This chain uses TRBV2 with TRBJ2-2, with D perhaps TRBD1 (6 bases). Between the trimmed V and J ends, which lost 10 bases and 6 bases, there was a span of 18 bases. Germline values: CDR1 SNHLY, CDR2 FYNNEI. This CDR3 spans 14 amino acids. CDR3 bases: TGTGCCAACCTCCGGGACAACTCCCCCGGGGAGCTGTTTTTT. It is translated as CANLRDNSPGELFF.

The genes are TRBV18 and TRBJ2-7, with a possible D match to TRBD1 (5 bases). The CDR3 contains 12 residues. V lost 5 bases, J lost 2 bases, and 7 bases lay in between. Germline V gene sequence: CDR1 KGHSH, CDR2 LQKENI. CDR3 DNA sequence: TGTGCCAGCTCATTAGGGGCCTACGAGCAGTACTTC. As protein: CASSLGAYEQYF.

The genes are TRBV28 and TRBJ2-6; D is uncertain. The CDR3 has 15 residues. Germline lookup yields CDR1 MDHEN and CDR2 SYDVKM. V was clipped by 2 bases and J by 2 bases, with 7 bases between them. The CDR3 protein is CASSLGLAGANVLTF. The CDR3, as DNA: TGTGCCAGCAGTTTAGGCCTGGCTGGGGCCAACGTCCTGACTTTC.

V gene TRBV27 combines with J gene TRBJ1-5; 9 bases map to TRBD1. The J segment lost 5 bases and the V segment lost 2 bases, leaving 4 bases of the junction unmatched. The germline CDR1 and CDR2 sequences are MNHEY and SMNVEV (reference sequence). The CDR3 has 15 residues. This CDR3 is CASSLRDRVDQPQHF. CDR3 bases: TGTGCCAGCAGTTTAAGGGACAGGGTCGATCAGCCCCAGCATTTT.

The chain joins TRBV6-5 to TRBJ1-4; 8 bases are a match to TRBD1. V lost 6 bases to trimming and J lost 5 bases; unmatched junction nucleotides: 5. This CDR3 has 14 amino acids. Germline loops: CDR1 MNHEY, CDR2 SVGAGI. The CDR3 loop is CASRVGTGNEKLFF. The CDR3 DNA follows: TGTGCCAGCAGAGTAGGGACAGGAAATGAAAAACTGTTTTTT.

There are a few counts of this clone. The chain is built from TRBV11-2 and TRBJ1-2; perhaps TRBD1 as D (5 bases). Trimming pared 1 base from V and 7 bases from J, leaving 13 bases between. The CDR3 is 14 amino acids. Germline V CDR1 and CDR2: SGHAT, FQNNGV. CDR3 loop: CASSLVGPAAGYTF. The CDR3 DNA reads as TGTGCCAGCAGCTTAGTGGGGCCCGCTGCTGGCTACACCTTC. The variable domain in full, with the rest retrieved from reference TRBV11-2 and TRBJ1-2, is EAGVAQSPRYKIIEKRQSVAFWCNPISGHATLYWYQQILGQGPKLLIQFQNNGVVDDSQLPKDRFSAERLKGVDSTLKIQPAKLEDSAVYLCASSLVGPAAGYTFGSGTRLTVV.

CDR3 in amino acids: CASSLGRGDGYTF. CDR3 in DNA: TGTGCCAGCAGTTTAGGACGGGGGGACGGCTACACCTTC. This rearrangement joins TRBV12-3 or TRBV12-4 to TRBJ1-2; TRBD1 might be the D (5 bases). Trimming removed 1 base from V and 8 bases from J, with 11 bases in between. This CDR3 comprises 13 residues.

The gene calls are TRBV6-4 and TRBJ2-2, with TRBD1 as a possible D gene (6 bases). This CDR3 has 14 residues. Trimming took 3 bases from V and 4 from J, leaving 9 bases between them. Germline-derived CDR1 and CDR2 are MRHNA and SNTAGT. The CDR3 region has the DNA TGTGCCAGCAGTGAATACAGGGCCACCGGGGAGCTGTTTTTT. It encodes CASSEYRATGELFF.

The chain couples TRBV12-3 or TRBV12-4 to TRBJ2-1, with a weak D call TRBD2 (5 bases). The V end lost 3 bases, the J end lost 4 bases, and 7 bases lay between the germline ends. This CDR3 comprises 13 residues. CDR3 bases: TGTGCCAGCAGTTTTAGGGAGTACAATGAGCAGTTCTTC. Its translation: CASSFREYNEQFF.

The chain recombines TRBV2 with TRBJ1-5; 10 nucleotides agree with TRBD1. J was trimmed by 4 bases and V by 5 bases; bases with no gene match: 2. The CDR3 runs 14 residues. Germline V lookup: CDR1 SNHLY, CDR2 FYNNEI. CDR3 nucleotides: TGTGCCAGCAGTCCGGACAGGGGGAATCAGCCCCAGCATTTT. It specifies CASSPDRGNQPQHF.

V is TRBV25-1 and J is TRBJ1-2; possible D gene TRBD1, 6 bases. Trimming cost V 1 base and J 7 bases, with 19 bases left between them. The CDR3 is made up of 16 amino acids. Germline-derived CDR1 and CDR2 are MGHDK and SYGVNS. The DNA for the CDR3 is TGTGCCAGCAGTGAATCCGCGGGGGCGACCGCCCTTGGCTACACCTTC. It is translated as CASSESAGATALGYTF.

The chain carries TRBV5-4 and TRBJ1-1; no clear D gene. The CDR3 has 15 residues. The germline CDR1 and CDR2 sequences are SGHNT and YYREEE (reference sequence). V lost 0 bases and J lost 3, with 12 bases in between. CDR3 amino acids: CASSLGPRMDTEAFF. In DNA, the CDR3 is TGTGCCAGCAGCTTGGGGCCCCGCATGGACACTGAAGCTTTCTTT.

This chain joins TRBV24-1 and TRBJ1-5, with D tentatively TRBD1 (6 bases). V shed 4 bases and J shed 14 bases, with 14 bases lying between them. The CDR3 sequence is 12 residues long. The germline CDR1 and CDR2 sequences are KGHDR and SFDVKD. DNA for the CDR3: TGTGCCACCAGTGACACCACGGGGGGCAAGCATTTT. The encoded protein is CATSDTTGGKHF.